Reported below is one TCR beta chain. This entry belongs to a study of blood T cell repertoires in COVID-19. Background on the study: The origin of the acute and convalescent COVID-19 samples was the United States, Italy and Spain. Sources were T cells, B-cell-depleted T cells, or PBMCs; the material itself was cDNA or gDNA.

J lost 3 bases, V lost 4 bases, and 7 bases had no gene match. The germline V gene encodes CDR1 SGHNT and CDR2 YYREEE (reference sequence). The CDR3 spans 16 residues. Assay used: immunoSEQ multiplex PCR; TCRdb lists only in-frame clones, some missing. The data hold fewer than 250,000 clones, with about 85% observed a single time. The source of this sequence is a man aged 40-50 years with acute or convalescent COVID-19. This chain connects TRBV5-4 to TRBJ2-3; 11 nucleotides line up with TRBD2. The source material was peripheral blood. CDR3 nucleotides: TGTGCCAGCAGCCATCGTAGCGGGGGGGCGACAGATACGCAGTATTTT. The encoded protein is CASSHRSGGATDTQYF. The variable domain in full, completed from reference TRBV5-4 and TRBJ2-3, reads ETGVTQSPTHLIKTRGQQVTLRCSSQSGHNTVSWYQQALGQGPQFIFQYYREEENGRGNFPPRFSGLQFPNYSSELNVNALELDDSALYLCASSHRSGGATDTQYFGPGTRLTVL.